This T cell receptor beta chain was observed in a study of blood T cell repertoires in COVID-19. TCRdb keeps only in-frame clones here, not all; method: immunoSEQ multiplex PCR. The data hold about 150,000 clones, with around 87% observed a single time. V lost 3 bases to trimming and J lost 4 bases, with 16 bases between them. CDR1 LNHDA and CDR2 SQIVND come from the germline V gene (reference sequence). CDR3 length: 15 residues. The sequenced sample consisted of peripheral blood. This receptor was obtained from an elderly woman with COVID-19, enrolled during active disease. V gene TRBV19 combines with J gene TRBJ2-7, with a possible D match to TRBD2 (7 bases). CDR3 loop: CASSIWGGPSYEQYF. The CDR3 coding sequence is TGTGCCAGTAGTATTTGGGGGGGCCCTTCTTACGAGCAGTACTTC.